This T cell receptor beta chain was recovered during a study of shared clonotypes between healthy human individuals. Study-level results: The low donor count limited represented genetic and exposure-history diversity.

This clone came up once. The antigen is unknown. Naive-designated CD8 cells lacked CD45RO, were positively enriched for CCR7, and omitted terminally differentiated effector memory CD45RA+ cells. Assay execution took place at the deep level. Original processing methods: ImmunoSEQ yielded junction-only sequences lacking quality scores, so filtering differed. Profiling relied on immunoSEQ multiplex PCR, and the TCRdb table lists in-frame clones only, not all of them. The DNA gave D and trimming, while V, J and clone size come from that table. The repertoire includes approximately 1.9 million clones, 90% to 95% of them detected once, and about 1.7% sits in the top ten. CDR1 is GTSNPN and CDR2 is SVGIG in the germline V gene (reference sequence). With 3 bases removed from V and 11 bases from J, the gap between germline ends came to 14 bases. The CDR3 length is 12 residues.

The chain combines TRBV30 with TRBJ2-4; D may be TRBD2 (6 bases). This TCR was sampled from a man between 18 and 35 years old in good health. Some clones in this sample may be carry-over from other donors' samples. Sequenced input: naive CD8+ T cells from PBMCs. The CDR3 here is CAWSAGTGVQYF. CDR3 DNA sequence: TGTGCCTGGAGCGCCGGGACTGGAGTTCAGTACTTC.